A single sample gave rise to the 29 T cell receptor beta chains below, sequenced in a study of cytomegalovirus exposure and HLA in healthy donors. Primers for the PCR totalled 60 Vbeta and 13 Jbeta. Libraries were prepared by immunoSEQ multiplex PCR; TCRdb keeps only in-frame clonotypes and omits some of them. Of 130,000 to 150,000 clones listed, over 80% are singletons. Specimen: PBMCs. These TCRs come from a woman aged 25 to 39 in good health and CMV-seronegative.

This chain connects TRBV30 to TRBJ1-2, with 9 nucleotides matching TRBD1. Germline CDR1 reads GTSNPN; CDR2 reads SVGIG (reference sequence). V lost 0 bases to trimming and J lost 1 base; unmatched junction nucleotides: 9. This CDR3 spans 17 amino acids. The CDR3: CAWSVPGRTGDNYGYTF. DNA for the CDR3: TGTGCCTGGAGTGTACCAGGAAGGACAGGGGATAACTATGGCTACACCTTC.

This clone was recorded a few times. The CDR3 loop is CAISDSGSSYNEQFF. For the CDR3, the DNA is TGTGCCATCAGTGATAGCGGCAGCTCCTACAATGAGCAGTTCTTC. This chain links TRBV10-3 with TRBJ2-1, with D possibly matching TRBD2 (6 bases). Trimming shortened V by 3 bases and J by 0 bases, and 9 bases separated the two germline ends. Germline CDR1 and CDR2: ENHRY and SYGVKD. The CDR3 extends over 15 amino acids.

The V gene is TRBV28, the J gene TRBJ2-7; the match to TRBD1 covers 9 bases. The V segment lost 5 bases and the J segment 3 bases; nucleotides outside the gene matches: 11. Germline V gene data show CDR1 as MDHEN and CDR2 as SYDVKM. The CDR3 has 16 amino acids. CDR3 nucleotide sequence: TGTGCCAGCAGTCTCAACAGGGGGCGCGGAGGCTACGAGCAGTACTTC. Translating gives CASSLNRGRGGYEQYF.

The chain uses TRBV30 and TRBJ2-1; 9 bases fit TRBD1. V shed 0 bases, J shed 8 bases, and the junction held 8 bases outside the gene matches. The CDR3 contains 15 residues. Looked up from germline, CDR1 is GTSNPN and CDR2 is SVGIG (reference sequence). The CDR3 protein is CAWSVPGQGKDEQFF. The CDR3 DNA reads as TGTGCCTGGAGTGTTCCGGGACAGGGAAAGGATGAGCAGTTCTTC. The whole variable domain, remainder taken from reference TRBV30 and TRBJ2-1, is SQTIHQWPATLVQPVGSPLSLECTVEGTSNPNLYWYRQAAGRGLQLLFYSVGIGQISSEVPQNLSASRPQDRQFILSSKKLLLSDSGFYLCAWSVPGQGKDEQFFGPGTRLTVL.

The chain employs TRBV7-3 and TRBJ2-5, with TRBD2 matching over 11 bases. The CDR3 contains 14 residues. CDR1 is SGHTA, CDR2 FQGTGA, per germline. Trimming at V came to 6 bases and at J to 5 bases, leaving 5 bases not matched to a gene. CDR3 DNA sequence: TGTGCCAGCAGTCAAGGACTAGCGGGCGAGACCCAGTACTTC. It codes for CASSQGLAGETQYF. Variable domain in full (rest from reference TRBV7-3 and TRBJ2-5): GAGVSQTPSNKVTEKGKYVELRCDPISGHTALYWYRQSLGQGPEFLIYFQGTGAADDSGLPNDRFFAVRPEGSVSTLKIQRTERGDSAVYLCASSQGLAGETQYFGPGTRLLVL.

V usage is TRBV2 and J usage is TRBJ2-7, with TRBD1 matching over 8 bases. CDR3 length equals 13 residues. Germline CDR1 reads SNHLY; CDR2 reads FYNNEI. After removal of 11 bases from V and 0 bases from J, the junction contained 6 bases not matched to a gene. CDR3 amino acids: CAAGQDSSYEQYF. The DNA for the CDR3 is TGTGCCGCGGGACAGGACAGCTCCTACGAGCAGTACTTC. Complete variable domain (other parts from reference TRBV2 and TRBJ2-7): EPEVTQTPSHQVTQMGQEVILRCVPISNHLYFYWYRQILGQKVEFLVSFYNNEISEKSEIFDDQFSVERPDGSNFTLKIRSTKLEDSAMYFCAAGQDSSYEQYFGPGTRLTVT.

Only a few counts were recorded for this clone. The rearrangement links TRBV4-2 to TRBJ2-4, with 11 bases aligning to TRBD2. The germline CDR1 and CDR2 sequences are LGHNA and YNFKEQ. This CDR3 region has 21 residues. V dropped 3 bases and J dropped 1; count of bases not matched to a gene: 17. The chain's CDR3 is CASSQNQGRLAGFFAKNIQYF. Here the CDR3 DNA reads TGTGCCAGCAGCCAGAACCAGGGAAGACTAGCGGGATTCTTTGCCAAAAACATTCAGTACTTC.

The chain is built from TRBV4-2 and TRBJ2-3; D not certain. The CDR3 has 16 residues. The germline V gene has CDR1 LGHNA and CDR2 YNFKEQ. V gave up 2 bases and J gave up 0 bases, with 12 bases separating them. This CDR3 reads CASSQLGATSTDTQYF. The CDR3, as DNA: TGTGCCAGCAGCCAATTGGGCGCAACTAGCACAGATACGCAGTATTTT.

The genes are TRBV7-6 and TRBJ1-5; D unclear. V was pared by 2 bases and J by 4 bases, with 6 bases between. This CDR3 has 13 residues. The germline V gene encodes CDR1 SGHVS and CDR2 FNYEAQ. DNA of the CDR3: TGTGCCAGCAGCTTATCCGTTAATCAGCCCCAGCATTTT. Its translation is CASSLSVNQPQHF.

This rearrangement joins TRBV18 to TRBJ2-2; 9 nucleotides align to TRBD1. The junction had 1 base not matched to a gene; V was cut back by 1 base and J by 1 base. CDR1 and CDR2 (germline): KGHSH, LQKENI. The CDR3 spans 16 residues. CDR3 nucleotide sequence: TGTGCCAGCTCACCACGGGGACAGGGGAACACCGGGGAGCTGTTTTTT. Its translation: CASSPRGQGNTGELFF.

In this sample, this clone turned up a few times. The junction departs from the called germline gene at one end, perhaps through a read error. The J gene is TRBJ1-1, the V gene TRBV30, with 10 bases matching TRBD1. Germline CDR1 GTSNPN, CDR2 SVGIG (reference sequence). This CDR3 comprises 14 residues. The CDR3 DNA is TGTGCCGGGAGCCGGGACAGGGGACTCACTGAAGCTTTCTTT. It yields the protein CAGSRDRGLTEAFF.

This clone was recorded only once. The J gene is TRBJ2-2, the V gene TRBV11-2; a weak D match, TRBD1 (5 bases). Germline CDR1 and CDR2: SGHAT and FQNNGV. The CDR3 has 16 amino acids. V was pared by 1 base and J by 2 bases, with 11 bases between. The CDR3 coding sequence is TGTGCCAGCAGCTTAGGATGGGGCCCCAACACCGGGGAGCTGTTTTTT. This translates into CASSLGWGPNTGELFF. The variable domain in full, with the rest retrieved from reference TRBV11-2 and TRBJ2-2, is EAGVAQSPRYKIIEKRQSVAFWCNPISGHATLYWYQQILGQGPKLLIQFQNNGVVDDSQLPKDRFSAERLKGVDSTLKIQPAKLEDSAVYLCASSLGWGPNTGELFFGEGSRLTVL.

This clone was counted a single time. V is TRBV10-2 and J is TRBJ2-1; D is ambiguous. Germline CDR1 is WSHSY and CDR2 is SAAADI. The germline V and J ends were trimmed by 0 bases and 5 bases, with 5 bases remaining between them. The CDR3 runs 13 residues. CDR3 sequence reads: CASSESQDNEQFF. CDR3 sequence (DNA): TGCGCCAGCAGTGAGTCCCAGGACAATGAGCAGTTCTTC.

This chain links TRBV7-2 with TRBJ2-7; 9 bases line up with TRBD1. The J segment lost 2 bases and the V segment lost 4 bases, leaving 6 bases of the junction unmatched. The germline gives CDR1 SGHTA, CDR2 FQGNSA. This CDR3 contains 15 residues. The CDR3 DNA is TGTGCCAGCAGCTACGGACAGGGGCGCACCTACGAGCAGTACTTC. Its protein product is CASSYGQGRTYEQYF.

This clone occurred a few times. The rearrangement joins TRBV6-5 to TRBJ1-2; 7 bases line up with TRBD1. The CDR3 consists of 14 residues. V dropped 5 bases and J dropped 6; count of bases not matched to a gene: 9. The germline V gene encodes CDR1 MNHEY and CDR2 SVGAGI. The CDR3 region has the DNA TGTGCCAGCAGTCGAGACAGGGTAGCAGATGGCTACACCTTC. This codes for CASSRDRVADGYTF.

CDR3: CASRQGGANEKLFF. The DNA of the CDR3 is TGCGCCAGCAGACAGGGTGGTGCTAATGAAAAACTGTTTTTT. V is TRBV10-2 and J is TRBJ1-4; D might be TRBD1 (6 bases). CDR1 and CDR2 from the germline V gene are WSHSY and SAAADI. The CDR3 totals 14 residues. Trimming stripped 6 bases from V and 3 bases from J, with 11 bases between.

The chain couples TRBV21-1 to TRBJ2-2; the D call TRBD2 from the table was never checked on the DNA. TRBV21-1 constitutes a pseudogene. This CDR3 region has 19 residues. The CDR3 is CASSKVGFRLAGDTGELFF. As DNA, the CDR3 is TGTGCCAGCAGCAAAGTCGGGTTTCGCTTAGCGGGGGACACCGGGGAGCTGTTTTTT.

In nucleotides, the CDR3 is TGTGCCACCAGCAGGGGACAGGGTTTCAATGAGCAGTTCTTC. It encodes CATSRGQGFNEQFF. The gene calls are TRBV15 and TRBJ2-1; the match to TRBD1 covers 9 bases. Per the germline V gene, CDR1 is LNHNV and CDR2 is YYDKDF (reference sequence). The CDR3 runs 14 residues. After removal of 3 bases from V and 6 bases from J, the junction contained 3 bases not matched to a gene.

V and J are TRBV10-3 and TRBJ2-3; TRBD2 might be the D (5 bases). Per the germline V gene, CDR1 is ENHRY and CDR2 is SYGVKD. Trimming removed 1 base from V and 5 bases from J, with 16 bases in between. The CDR3 spans 16 residues. Written as DNA, the CDR3 is TGTGCCATCAGTGAGTATGAGGCGGACGAGGGAGATACGCAGTATTTT. This gives the protein CAISEYEADEGDTQYF.

V is TRBV7-9 and J is TRBJ2-7; the match to TRBD2 covers 10 bases. The CDR3 totals 14 residues. The junction had 2 bases not matched to a gene; V was cut back by 2 bases and J by 4 bases. The germline CDR1 and CDR2 sequences are SEHNR and FQNEAQ (reference sequence). The CDR3: CASSLSGRVYEQYF. Here the CDR3 DNA reads TGTGCCAGCAGCTTAAGCGGGAGGGTGTACGAGCAGTACTTC.

The chain links TRBV7-6 to TRBJ2-3; no definite D call. Germline loops: CDR1 SGHVS, CDR2 FNYEAQ. CDR3 length: 12 amino acids. V was pared by 5 bases and J by 2 bases, with 5 bases between. Here the CDR3 reads CASSPPTDTQYF. Here the CDR3 DNA reads TGTGCCAGCAGCCCTCCCACAGATACGCAGTATTTT.

The chain links TRBV10-1 to TRBJ2-3; 12 bases agree with TRBD2. Germline trimming cut 4 bases from V and 4 bases from J; bases unmatched to any gene: 0. The CDR3 is 14 amino acids. Per germline, CDR1 WNHNN and CDR2 SYGVQD (reference sequence). DNA for the CDR3: TGCGCCAGCAGTGGACTAGCGGGAGCAGATACGCAGTATTTT. Amino acid sequence: CASSGLAGADTQYF.

V gene TRBV5-1 combines with J gene TRBJ2-7; tentatively, D is TRBD1 (5 bases). Germline V gives CDR1 SGHRS, CDR2 YFSETQ. V lost 0 bases, J lost 0 bases, and 13 bases lay in between. CDR3 length: 16 residues. CDR3 residues: CASSLGDHRYSYEQYF. CDR3 in DNA: TGCGCCAGCAGCTTGGGAGACCACAGGTACTCCTACGAGCAGTACTTC.

The chain combines TRBV4-1 with TRBJ2-7; D is unclear. V was cut by 4 bases and J by 0 bases, with 10 bases left in between. This CDR3 region has 14 residues. Germline CDR1 MGHRA, CDR2 YSYEKL. CDR3 coding DNA: TGCGCCAGCAGCCCCCTGGCAAGCTCCTACGAGCAGTACTTC. This translates into CASSPLASSYEQYF.

The chain recombines TRBV18 with TRBJ2-3, with TRBD1 identical over 7 bases. Losses at the gene ends were 4 bases for V and 4 bases for J; bases not matched to a gene: 5. Germline V gene data show CDR1 as KGHSH and CDR2 as LQKENI. This CDR3 has 14 residues. The CDR3 reads CASSLDRSPDTQYF. The CDR3 DNA reads as TGTGCCAGCTCACTGGACAGGTCCCCAGATACGCAGTATTTT.

The V call is TRBV9, the J call TRBJ1-6; D unresolved. Trimming stripped 2 bases from V and 6 bases from J, with 6 bases between. This CDR3 has 13 amino acids. Germline CDR1 is SGDLS and CDR2 is YYNGEE. CDR3 DNA: TGTGCCAGCAGCGTCCAGATTAATTCACCCCTCCACTTT. It encodes CASSVQINSPLHF.

The chain couples TRBV5-1 to TRBJ1-2; TRBD1 matches at 8 bases. The length of the CDR3 is 16 residues. V lost 1 base to trimming and J lost 0 bases; unmatched junction nucleotides: 5. Germline V gene sequence: CDR1 SGHRS, CDR2 YFSETQ. The CDR3, as DNA: TGCGCCAGCAGCTTGCGGGGACAGGTAGCTAACTATGGCTACACCTTC. Translation gives CASSLRGQVANYGYTF.

A single count supports this clone. The chain links TRBV5-4 to TRBJ2-5; a possible D gene is TRBD1 (5 bases). The V end lost 0 bases, the J end lost 2 bases, and 11 bases lay between the germline ends. In germline, CDR1 is SGHNT, CDR2 YYREEE (reference sequence). This CDR3 has 15 residues. The DNA of the CDR3 is TGTGCCAGCAGCTTGGGGCAGGGCGTACAAGAGACCCAGTACTTC. As protein: CASSLGQGVQETQYF.

The gene calls are TRBV20-1 and TRBJ2-1; D is unresolved. There are 11 residues in the CDR3. V lost 6 bases to trimming and J lost 4 bases, with 7 bases between them. Germline V gene data show CDR1 as DFQATT and CDR2 as SNEGSKA (reference sequence). The CDR3 protein is CSARTYNEQFF. Here the CDR3 DNA reads TGCAGTGCAAGAACTTACAATGAGCAGTTCTTC.